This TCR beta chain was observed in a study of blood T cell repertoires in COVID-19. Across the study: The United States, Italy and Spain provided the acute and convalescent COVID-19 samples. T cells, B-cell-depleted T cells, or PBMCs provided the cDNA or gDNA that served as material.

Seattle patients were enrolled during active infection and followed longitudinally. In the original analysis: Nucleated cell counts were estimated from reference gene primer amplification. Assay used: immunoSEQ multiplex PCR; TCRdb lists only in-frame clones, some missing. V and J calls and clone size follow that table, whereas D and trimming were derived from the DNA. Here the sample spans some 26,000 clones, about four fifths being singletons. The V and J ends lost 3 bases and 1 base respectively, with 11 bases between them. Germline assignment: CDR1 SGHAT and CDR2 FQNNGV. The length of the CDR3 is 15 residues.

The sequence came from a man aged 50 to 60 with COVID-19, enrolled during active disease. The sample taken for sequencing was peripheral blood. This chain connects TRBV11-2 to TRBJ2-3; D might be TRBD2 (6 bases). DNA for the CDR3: TGTGCCAGCAGCTTGCGGGATGTCGGCACAGATACGCAGTATTTT. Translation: CASSLRDVGTDTQYF.